The clone carrying this T cell receptor (beta chain) was seen ten or more times. V was trimmed by 6 bases and J by 4 bases, leaving 16 bases between them. Germline V CDR1 and CDR2: DFQATT, SNEGSKA (reference sequence). The CDR3 totals 14 residues. For ophthalmopathy patients, the Clinical Activity Score was at least 3 and the NOSPECS grade at least 4; duration was under 3 months. The data stem from a study of T cells in Graves' hyperthyroidism and ophthalmopathy. On the study more broadly: Upon initial diagnosis and before any treatment, peripheral blood was collected.

What was amplified from RNA transcripts were TCR beta CDR3 regions. First-round RT-PCR with HTBI primers amplified the TCR CDR3 region. MiXCR, run by TCRdb on the multiplex PCR reads, gives a single entry per CDR3 protein. Counted here are about 610,000 distinct CDR3 sequences, roughly 15% occurring once; the ten biggest clones make up approximately 3.5%. The gene calls are TRBV20-1 and TRBJ1-5; D might be TRBD1 (5 bases). The sequence derives from a woman aged 35 to 49 with Graves' ophthalmopathy. Sequenced: blood. The CDR3 bases are TGCAGTGCCCATGCAGGGCTACTTAATCAGCCCCAGCATTTT. This encodes CSAHAGLLNQPQHF.